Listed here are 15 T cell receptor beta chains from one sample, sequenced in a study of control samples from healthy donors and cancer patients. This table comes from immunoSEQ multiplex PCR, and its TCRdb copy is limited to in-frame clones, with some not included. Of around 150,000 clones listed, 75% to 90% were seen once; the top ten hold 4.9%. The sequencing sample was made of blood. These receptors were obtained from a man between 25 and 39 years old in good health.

CDR3 in DNA: TGTGCCAGTAGTATTAGCTGGGGCAACGAGCAGTACTTC. It specifies CASSISWGNEQYF. V gene TRBV19 combines with J gene TRBJ2-7, with TRBD1 as a possible D gene (5 bases). The CDR3 spans 13 residues. Per germline, CDR1 LNHDA and CDR2 SQIVND (reference sequence). The germline V and J ends were trimmed by 3 bases and 5 bases, with 11 bases remaining between them.

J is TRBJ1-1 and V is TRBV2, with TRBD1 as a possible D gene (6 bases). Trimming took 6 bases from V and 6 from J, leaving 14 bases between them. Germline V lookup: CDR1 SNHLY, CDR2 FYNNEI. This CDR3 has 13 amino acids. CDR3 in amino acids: CASRGAGDPEAFF. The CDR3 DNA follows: TGTGCCAGCAGGGGGGCGGGAGACCCTGAAGCTTTCTTT.

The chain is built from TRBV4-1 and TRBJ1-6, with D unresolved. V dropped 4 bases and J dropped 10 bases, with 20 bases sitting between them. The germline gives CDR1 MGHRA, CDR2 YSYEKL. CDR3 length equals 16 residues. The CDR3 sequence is CASSRQDVESKSPLHF. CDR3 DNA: TGCGCCAGCAGCCGGCAGGATGTCGAGTCTAAGTCACCCCTCCACTTT.

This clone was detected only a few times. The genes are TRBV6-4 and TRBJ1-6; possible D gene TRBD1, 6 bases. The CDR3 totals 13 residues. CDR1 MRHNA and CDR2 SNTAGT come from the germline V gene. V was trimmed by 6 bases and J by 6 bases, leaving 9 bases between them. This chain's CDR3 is CASSPDSNSPLHF. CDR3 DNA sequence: TGTGCCAGCAGCCCGGACAGTAATTCACCCCTCCACTTT.

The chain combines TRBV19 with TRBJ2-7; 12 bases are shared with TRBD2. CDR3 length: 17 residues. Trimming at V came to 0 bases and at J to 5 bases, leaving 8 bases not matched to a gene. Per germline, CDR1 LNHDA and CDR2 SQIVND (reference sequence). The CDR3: CASSIDLPSGRAHEQYF. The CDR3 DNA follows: TGTGCCAGTAGTATAGATCTCCCTAGCGGGAGGGCCCACGAGCAGTACTTC.

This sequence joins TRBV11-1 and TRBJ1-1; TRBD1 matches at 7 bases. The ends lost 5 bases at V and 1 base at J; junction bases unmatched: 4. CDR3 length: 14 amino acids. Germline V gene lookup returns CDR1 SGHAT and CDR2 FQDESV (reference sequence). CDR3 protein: CASSLGDRNTEAFF. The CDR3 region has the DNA TGTGCCAGCAGCCTGGGGGACAGGAACACTGAAGCTTTCTTT.

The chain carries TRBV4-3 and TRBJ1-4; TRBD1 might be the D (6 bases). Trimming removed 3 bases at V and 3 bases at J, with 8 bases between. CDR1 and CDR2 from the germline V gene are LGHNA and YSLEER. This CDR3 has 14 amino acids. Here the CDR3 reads CASSQGGPNEKLFF. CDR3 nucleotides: TGCGCCAGCAGCCAGGGGGGCCCTAATGAAAAACTGTTTTTT.

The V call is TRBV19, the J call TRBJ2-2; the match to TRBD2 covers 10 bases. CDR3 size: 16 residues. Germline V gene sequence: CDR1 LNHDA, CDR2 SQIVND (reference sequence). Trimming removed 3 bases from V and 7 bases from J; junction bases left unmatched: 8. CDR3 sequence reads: CASSIASGGAIGELFF. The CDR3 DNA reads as TGTGCCAGTAGTATTGCGAGCGGGGGGGCCATCGGGGAGCTGTTTTTT. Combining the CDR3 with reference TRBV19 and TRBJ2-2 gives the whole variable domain DGGITQSPKYLFRKEGQNVTLSCEQNLNHDAMYWYRQDPGQGLRLIYYSQIVNDFQKGDIAEGYSVSREKKESFPLTVTSAQKNPTAFYLCASSIASGGAIGELFFGEGSRLTVL.

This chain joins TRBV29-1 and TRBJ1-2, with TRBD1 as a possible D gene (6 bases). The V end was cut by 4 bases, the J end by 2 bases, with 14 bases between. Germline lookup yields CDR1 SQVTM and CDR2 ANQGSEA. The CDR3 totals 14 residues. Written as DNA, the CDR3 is TGCAGCGTTGGGCAGGGGTCGTCCAACTATGGCTACACCTTC. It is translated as CSVGQGSSNYGYTF.

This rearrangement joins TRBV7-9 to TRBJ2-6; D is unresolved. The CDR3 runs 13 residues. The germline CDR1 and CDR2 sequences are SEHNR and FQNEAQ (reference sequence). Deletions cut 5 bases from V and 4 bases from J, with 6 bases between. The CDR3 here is CASSRRGANVLTF. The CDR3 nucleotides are TGTGCCAGCAGCCGTAGGGGGGCCAACGTCCTGACTTTC.

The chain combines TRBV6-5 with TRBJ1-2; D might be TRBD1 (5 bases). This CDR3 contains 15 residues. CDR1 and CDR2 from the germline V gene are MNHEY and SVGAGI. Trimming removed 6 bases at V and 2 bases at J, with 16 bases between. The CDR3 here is CASRQRQGRNYGYTF. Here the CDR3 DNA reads TGTGCCAGCAGGCAAAGGCAGGGACGAAACTATGGCTACACCTTC.

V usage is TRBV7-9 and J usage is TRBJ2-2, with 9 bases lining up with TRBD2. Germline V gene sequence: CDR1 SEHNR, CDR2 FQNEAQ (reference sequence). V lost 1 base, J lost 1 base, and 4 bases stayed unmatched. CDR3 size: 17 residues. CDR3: CASSLEGLAKNTGELFF. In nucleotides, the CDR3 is TGTGCCAGCAGCTTAGAAGGACTAGCGAAGAACACCGGGGAGCTGTTTTTT.

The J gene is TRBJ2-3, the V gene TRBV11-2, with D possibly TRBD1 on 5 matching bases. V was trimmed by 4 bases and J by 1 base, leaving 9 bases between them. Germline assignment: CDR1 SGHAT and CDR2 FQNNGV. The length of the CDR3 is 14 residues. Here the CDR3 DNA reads TGTGCCAGCAGCTCAGGGATGGGCACAGATACGCAGTATTTT. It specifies CASSSGMGTDTQYF.

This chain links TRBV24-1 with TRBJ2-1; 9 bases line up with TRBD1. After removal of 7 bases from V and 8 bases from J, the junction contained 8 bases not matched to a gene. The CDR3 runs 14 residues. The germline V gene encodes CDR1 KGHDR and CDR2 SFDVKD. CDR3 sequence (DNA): TGTGCCACCAGACAGACAGGGGGAGCGGATGAGCAGTTCTTC. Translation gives CATRQTGGADEQFF.

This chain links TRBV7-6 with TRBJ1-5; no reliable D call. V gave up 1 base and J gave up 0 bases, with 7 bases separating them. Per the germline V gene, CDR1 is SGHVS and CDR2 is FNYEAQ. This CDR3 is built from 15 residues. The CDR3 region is CASSLEPGSNQPQHF. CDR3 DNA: TGTGCCAGCAGCTTAGAACCAGGTAGCAATCAGCCCCAGCATTTT.